One and the same sample provided the 21 T cell receptor beta chains below, sequenced in a study of CD8 T cells in Susac syndrome. When the RNA was reverse transcribed, random hexamers were used with an input of 0.5 to 1 ug. TCRdb independently ran MiXCR on the immunoSEQ multiplex PCR reads; one entry per CDR3 protein. The sample contains about 53,000 distinct CDR3 sequences, 95% of which appear only once. Source material: CD8+ T cells from PBMCs. The receptors were sampled from a human donor with Susac syndrome.

This chain joins TRBV7-8 and TRBJ2-7; 8 bases are shared with TRBD1. CDR1 SGHVS and CDR2 FQNEAQ come from the germline V gene. This CDR3 spans 15 amino acids. V trimming: 4 bases; J trimming: 5 bases; junction bases outside the gene matches: 10. CDR3 in DNA: TGTGCCAGCAGCTGGACAGACAGGGGAGTCCACGAGCAGTACTTC. The encoded protein is CASSWTDRGVHEQYF.

The DNA for the CDR3 is TGTGCCAGCAGCTCACTAGCGGGGGGGCTCAATGAGCAGTTCTTC. It translates to CASSSLAGGLNEQFF. The chain carries TRBV4-2 and TRBJ2-1; TRBD2 aligns across 13 bases. With V trimmed by 5 bases and J by 6 bases, 4 bases remained unmatched. The CDR3 has 15 amino acids. The V gene's germline CDR1 is LGHNA and CDR2 YNFKEQ.

The chain uses TRBV15 and TRBJ1-2; 8 positions match TRBD1. The CDR3 contains 15 residues. Trimming cost V 5 bases and J 5 bases; bases outside gene matches: 10. Germline CDR1 reads LNHNV; CDR2 reads YYDKDF (reference sequence). CDR3 protein: CATSEDRERGYGYTF. The CDR3 coding sequence is TGTGCCACCAGCGAGGACAGGGAGAGGGGTTATGGCTACACCTTC.

V is TRBV20-1 and J is TRBJ2-7; 16 bases fit TRBD2. J lost 2 bases, V lost 6 bases, and 4 bases had no gene match. Germline CDR1 is DFQATT and CDR2 is SNEGSKA (reference sequence). The CDR3 consists of 15 residues. CDR3 residues: CSARGLAGGPYEQYF. CDR3 DNA: TGCAGTGCCAGGGGACTAGCGGGGGGGCCCTACGAGCAGTACTTC.

The chain has TRBV5-1 and TRBJ2-1; 7 nucleotides match TRBD1. Germline trimming cut 4 bases from V and 3 bases from J; bases unmatched to any gene: 7. Per germline, CDR1 SGHRS and CDR2 YFSETQ. The CDR3 is 15 amino acids. The CDR3 region is CASSDGQEYYNEQFF. CDR3 nucleotide sequence: TGCGCCAGCAGCGACGGACAGGAGTACTACAATGAGCAGTTCTTC. Drawing the rest from reference TRBV5-1 and TRBJ2-1, the complete variable domain is KAGVTQTPRYLIKTRGQQVTLSCSPISGHRSVSWYQQTPGQGLQFLFEYFSETQRNKGNFPGRFSGRQFSNSRSEMNVSTLELGDSALYLCASSDGQEYYNEQFFGPGTRLTVL.

V is TRBV29-1 and J is TRBJ1-2; the D gene is possibly TRBD1 (6 bases). The V end lost 2 bases, the J end lost 3 bases, and 13 bases lay between the germline ends. Germline-derived CDR1 and CDR2 are SQVTM and ANQGSEA. The CDR3 extends over 14 amino acids. The CDR3 loop reads CSVESPRGDYGYTF. The DNA of the CDR3 is TGCAGCGTTGAATCCCCCAGGGGAGACTATGGCTACACCTTC.

The J gene is TRBJ1-2, the V gene TRBV12-3 or TRBV12-4, with a possible D match to TRBD1 (5 bases). The CDR3 totals 12 residues. V gave up 1 base and J gave up 6 bases, with 6 bases separating them. Written as DNA, the CDR3 is TGTGCCAGCAGTTTAGGGGGGAATGGCTACACCTTC. It specifies CASSLGGNGYTF.

The genes are TRBV7-8 and TRBJ2-4, with TRBD1 identical over 9 bases. The germline V gene has CDR1 SGHVS and CDR2 FQNEAQ. Trimming took 1 base from V and 7 from J; bases not matched to a gene: 5. The CDR3 loop spans 15 amino acids. The CDR3: CASSLGTGEWNIQYF. The DNA for the CDR3 is TGTGCCAGCAGCTTAGGGACAGGGGAATGGAACATTCAGTACTTC.

This chain joins TRBV2 and TRBJ2-3; 8 bases fit TRBD2. V gave up 6 bases and J gave up 3 bases; unmatched junction bases: 20. The V gene's germline CDR1 is SNHLY and CDR2 FYNNEI. There are 19 residues in the CDR3. Here the CDR3 reads CASSRRAPRGLDETDTQYF. The CDR3 region has the DNA TGTGCCAGCAGCCGCCGGGCCCCACGGGGACTAGATGAAACAGATACGCAGTATTTT.

The genes are TRBV4-1 and TRBJ1-1; D is perhaps TRBD1 (5 bases). The CDR3 loop spans 15 amino acids. CDR1 and CDR2 from the germline V gene are MGHRA and YSYEKL. V lost 3 bases and J lost 3, with 14 bases in between. Here the CDR3 DNA reads TGCGCCAGCAGCCAGGCGGGACTCCTTCACACTGAAGCTTTCTTT. Protein sequence: CASSQAGLLHTEAFF.

The chain is built from TRBV5-6 and TRBJ1-1; D is unclear. The germline V gene encodes CDR1 SGHDT and CDR2 YYEEEE. The CDR3 extends over 15 amino acids. V dropped 2 bases and J dropped 8 bases, with 19 bases sitting between them. Written as DNA, the CDR3 is TGTGCCAGCAGCTTCACGGGGATTCCCGGTACCGAAGCTTTCTTT. Translated: CASSFTGIPGTEAFF. Drawing the rest from reference TRBV5-6 and TRBJ1-1, the complete variable domain is DAGVTQSPTHLIKTRGQQVTLRCSPKSGHDTVSWYQQALGQGPQFIFQYYEEEERQRGNFPDRFSGHQFPNYSSELNVNALLLGDSALYLCASSFTGIPGTEAFFGQGTRLTVV.

This clonotype has just one count. The chain uses TRBV9 and TRBJ1-6; D possibly corresponds to TRBD1 (5 bases). V gave up 7 bases and J gave up 9 bases, with 14 bases separating them. There are 13 residues in the CDR3. Germline V gene lookup returns CDR1 SGDLS and CDR2 YYNGEE. DNA of the CDR3: TGTGCCAGCGGGGGGGGTCTGGGTTCACCCCTCCACTTT. This sequence encodes CASGGGLGSPLHF. The full variable domain, completed using reference TRBV9 and TRBJ1-6, is DSGVTQTPKHLITATGQRVTLRCSPRSGDLSVYWYQQSLDQGLQFLIQYYNGEERAKGNILERFSAQQFPDLHSELNLSSLELGDSALYFCASGGGLGSPLHFGNGTRLTVT.

The chain has TRBV9 and TRBJ2-3; 8 bases align to TRBD2. The CDR3 is made up of 16 amino acids. CDR1 and CDR2 (germline): SGDLS, YYNGEE. V was clipped by 4 bases and J by 1 base; unmatched bases: 8. This CDR3 reads CASSLNAGGGTDTQYF. DNA of the CDR3: TGTGCCAGCAGCTTAAACGCGGGGGGAGGCACAGATACGCAGTATTTT.

The V and J genes are TRBV11-2 and TRBJ1-1; D not certain. Germline V gene data show CDR1 as SGHAT and CDR2 as FQNNGV. This CDR3 is built from 15 residues. Trimming left V 1 base short and J 0 bases short, with 9 bases between. CDR3 region: CASSLVHRLNTEAFF. The CDR3, as DNA: TGTGCCAGCAGCTTAGTTCACCGCCTGAACACTGAAGCTTTCTTT. Drawing the rest from reference TRBV11-2 and TRBJ1-1, the complete variable domain is EAGVAQSPRYKIIEKRQSVAFWCNPISGHATLYWYQQILGQGPKLLIQFQNNGVVDDSQLPKDRFSAERLKGVDSTLKIQPAKLEDSAVYLCASSLVHRLNTEAFFGQGTRLTVV.

The V and J genes are TRBV20-1 and TRBJ1-3; D not certain. CDR3 length: 13 amino acids. V lost 3 bases to trimming and J lost 0 bases, with 6 bases between them. The germline CDR1 and CDR2 sequences are DFQATT and SNEGSKA (reference sequence). The chain's CDR3 is CSASPGSGNTIYF. The CDR3 nucleotides read TGCAGTGCTAGTCCAGGCTCTGGAAACACCATATATTTT.

The chain carries TRBV3-1 and TRBJ1-1, with TRBD1 matching over 8 bases. The trim removed 1 base at V and 2 bases at J, leaving 18 bases unmatched. The CDR3 length is 20 residues. Germline CDR1 LGHDT, CDR2 YNNKEL (reference sequence). CDR3 residues: CASSQGLVTQGAQLNTEAFF. The CDR3 nucleotides are TGTGCCAGCAGCCAAGGTCTCGTCACCCAGGGGGCTCAACTAAACACTGAAGCTTTCTTT.

J is TRBJ1-1 and V is TRBV7-8, with unresolved D. Looked up from germline, CDR1 is SGHVS and CDR2 is FQNEAQ. V was shortened by 4 bases and J by 0 bases, with 15 bases between the two germline ends. The CDR3 covers 16 residues. The CDR3 is CASSSSNKLMNTEAFF. The CDR3 coding sequence is TGTGCCAGCAGCTCCTCGAACAAACTTATGAACACTGAAGCTTTCTTT.

The chain couples TRBV7-9 to TRBJ1-2; 7 nucleotides line up with TRBD1. CDR1 and CDR2 (germline): SEHNR, FQNEAQ (reference sequence). The CDR3 consists of 15 residues. J lost 0 bases, V lost 6 bases, and 7 bases had no gene match. The CDR3, as DNA: TGTGCCAGCAGACCCAGGACAGGTGCTAACTATGGCTACACCTTC. It encodes CASRPRTGANYGYTF.

V and J are TRBV21-1 and TRBJ2-3. TRBV21-1 is tagged as a pseudogene. This CDR3 comprises 15 residues. This CDR3 is CASSKRSTCTDTQYF. As DNA, the CDR3 is TGTGCCAGCAGCAAACGAAGCACCTGCACAGATACGCAGTATTTT.

The V gene is TRBV11-2, the J gene TRBJ2-3; D is unresolved. Trimming removed 4 bases from V and 0 bases from J, with 11 bases in between. Germline V CDR1 and CDR2: SGHAT, FQNNGV. This CDR3 is 15 amino acids long. CDR3 sequence: CASSSYLSSTDTQYF. CDR3 DNA sequence: TGTGCCAGCAGCTCCTACTTATCTAGCACAGATACGCAGTATTTT.

This sequence joins TRBV6-5 and TRBJ1-5; D ambiguous. CDR3 length: 13 amino acids. Germline CDR1 MNHEY, CDR2 SVGAGI. V lost 2 bases to trimming and J lost 4 bases, with 6 bases between them. CDR3 residues: CASSYNGNQPQHF. Here the CDR3 DNA reads TGTGCCAGCAGTTACAACGGTAATCAGCCCCAGCATTTT.